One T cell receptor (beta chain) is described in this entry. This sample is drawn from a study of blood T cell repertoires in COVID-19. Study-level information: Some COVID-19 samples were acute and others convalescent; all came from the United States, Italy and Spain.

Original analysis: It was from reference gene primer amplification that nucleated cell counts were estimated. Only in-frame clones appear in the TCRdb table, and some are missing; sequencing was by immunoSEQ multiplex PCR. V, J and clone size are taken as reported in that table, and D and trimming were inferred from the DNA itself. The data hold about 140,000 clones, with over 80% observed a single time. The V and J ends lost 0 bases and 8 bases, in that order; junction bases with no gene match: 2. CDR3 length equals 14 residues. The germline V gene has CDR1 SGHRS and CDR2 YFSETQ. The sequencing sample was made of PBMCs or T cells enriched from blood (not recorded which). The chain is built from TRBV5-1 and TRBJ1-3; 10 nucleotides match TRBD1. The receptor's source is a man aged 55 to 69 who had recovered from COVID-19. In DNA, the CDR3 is TGCGCCAGCAGCTTGGGACAGGGGGCAGACACCATATATTTT. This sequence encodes CASSLGQGADTIYF.